Listed below are T cell receptor beta chains from one sample, sequenced in a study of cytomegalovirus exposure and HLA in healthy donors. Measured with immunoSEQ multiplex PCR; TCRdb has only the in-frame clones, and not every one. This table has roughly 130,000 clones, around three quarters appearing once. The sequenced sample consisted of PBMCs. The receptors derive from a man younger than 35 in good health and CMV-seronegative. Each CDR3 is given with its conserved first and last residue. D genes are given only for firm matches. A row's size may be missing; if present it is once, few, many or a size class.

j_call	clone_size	d_call	v_call	cdr3_aa	cdr3_nt
TRBJ2-1	NA	TRBD1	TRBV19	CASSTFDRGSDEQFF	TGTGCCAGTAGTACCTTCGACAGGGGGAGTGATGAGCAGTTCTTC
TRBJ1-1	NA	TRBD1	TRBV6-6	CASGMTGVTEAFF	TGTGCCAGCGGGATGACAGGGGTCACTGAAGCTTTCTTT
TRBJ1-6	NA	TRBD1	TRBV10-3	CAISDRTGANSPLHF	TGTGCCATCAGTGATCGGACAGGAGCGAATTCACCCCTCCACTTT
TRBJ1-4	NA	NA	TRBV19	CASSIPEGTAFNEKLFF	TGTGCCAGTAGTATCCCCGAGGGAACCGCGTTTAATGAAAAACTGTTTTTT
TRBJ1-6	NA	NA	TRBV27	CASSREGEGNSPLHF	TGTGCCAGCAGTCGGGAGGGGGAAGGTAATTCACCCCTCCACTTT
TRBJ2-3	NA	TRBD2	TRBV5-1	CASSPGGGSTDTQYF	TGCGCCAGCAGCCCGGGAGGGGGGAGCACAGATACGCAGTATTTT
TRBJ2-1	NA	NA	TRBV21-1	CASTNGTSGPRAHNEQFF	TGTGCCAGCACCAATGGGACTAGCGGACCGAGGGCCCACAATGAGCAGTTCTTC
TRBJ2-3	NA	TRBD2	TRBV5-1	CASSLPGTSVRTDTQYF	TGCGCCAGCAGCTTGCCCGGGACTAGCGTACGCACAGATACGCAGTATTTT
TRBJ2-5	NA	TRBD1	TRBV29-1	CSVEGDRGGETQYF	TGCAGCGTTGAAGGGGACAGGGGAGGGGAGACCCAGTACTTC
TRBJ1-5	NA	NA	TRBV27	CASSRGSNQPQHF	TGTGCCAGCAGTCGGGGGAGCAATCAGCCCCAGCATTTT
TRBJ2-7	NA	TRBD2	TRBV18	CASSPQGGGSSYEQYF	TGTGCCAGCTCACCACAGGGCGGCGGGAGTTCCTACGAGCAGTACTTC
TRBJ1-2	many	NA	TRBV2	CASSNQQANYGYTF	TGTGCCAGCAGTAACCAACAGGCTAACTATGGCTACACCTTC
TRBJ2-5	once	TRBD2	TRBV6-5	CASSFQTSRQETQYF	TGTGCCAGCAGTTTTCAGACTAGCAGACAAGAGACCCAGTACTTC
TRBJ2-7	NA	TRBD1	TRBV28	CASSPADRDYEQYF	TGTGCCAGCAGTCCAGCCGACAGGGACTACGAGCAGTACTTC
TRBJ2-1	NA	TRBD2	TRBV30	CAWGIGLAGEYNEQFF	TGTGCCTGGGGGATAGGACTAGCGGGGGAATACAATGAGCAGTTCTTC
TRBJ1-1	NA	NA	TRBV19	CASSEQTNTEAFF	TGTGCCAGTAGTGAACAGACGAACACTGAAGCTTTCTTT
TRBJ2-2	NA	TRBD2	TRBV27	CASSFAGTRETGELFF	TGTGCCAGCAGTTTTGCCGGGACTAGGGAAACCGGGGAGCTGTTTTTT
TRBJ2-3	once	TRBD1	TRBV2	CANGQGALDTQYF	TGTGCAAACGGACAGGGGGCATTAGATACGCAGTATTTT
TRBJ2-3	NA	TRBD2	TRBV4-3	CASSHFGRGSLSDTQYF	TGCGCCAGCAGCCATTTTGGGCGCGGGAGCTTGTCAGATACGCAGTATTTT
TRBJ1-5	NA	NA	TRBV5-6	CASSLEGVRGNQPQHF	TGTGCCAGCAGCTTGGAAGGGGTACGCGGCAATCAGCCCCAGCATTTT
TRBJ2-7	once	TRBD2	TRBV5-6	CASSLGTSGNYEQYF	TGTGCCAGCAGCTTGGGGACTAGCGGAAACTACGAGCAGTACTTC
TRBJ2-1	NA	TRBD2	TRBV7-3	CASSSQTSGVYNEQFF	TGTGCCAGCAGCTCTCAGACTAGCGGGGTCTACAATGAGCAGTTCTTC
TRBJ2-6	NA	TRBD2	TRBV7-2	CASRPGLAGSSGANVLTF	TGTGCCAGCAGACCGGGACTAGCGGGGAGCTCTGGGGCCAACGTCCTGACTTTC
TRBJ1-6	NA	NA	TRBV11-3	CASSLGGGNSPLHF	TGTGCCAGCAGCTTGGGGGGGGGTAATTCACCCCTCCACTTT
TRBJ2-2	NA	NA	TRBV11-2	CASSFTQDMYTGELFF	TGTGCCAGCAGCTTCACCCAGGACATGTACACCGGGGAGCTGTTTTTT
TRBJ2-7	NA	TRBD2	TRBV6-5	CASSYTSGRSHEQYF	TGTGCCAGCAGTTACACTAGCGGGAGATCCCACGAGCAGTACTTC